This T cell receptor (beta chain) is from a study of blood T cells in healthy people across ages. Findings and limits, study-wide: As age increased, TCR beta diversity per million T cells fell in a roughly linear fashion. Lack of knowledge of donor CMV status possibly confounded expanded clonotype changes.

Concerning this clonotype: Its antigen remains unidentified.

PCR was performed a second time for 7 to 11 cycles using a sample-barcoded 5' primer and a J-beta primer mix. TCRdb re-called the 5' RACE reads through MiXCR, storing one row per CDR3 protein. The sample has fewer than 800,000 distinct CDR3 sequences, 20% to 25% seen once. Germline values: CDR1 DFQATT, CDR2 SNEGSKA (reference sequence). With V trimmed by 6 bases and J by 4 bases, 8 bases remained unmatched. This CDR3 comprises 13 residues. This sequence was found in a man between 70 and 80 years old in good health. The chain couples TRBV20-1 to TRBJ2-5, with TRBD1 identical over 7 bases. Sequences were obtained from blood. The CDR3 sequence is CSAPGQVPETQYF. The CDR3 coding sequence is TGCAGTGCACCCGGACAGGTCCCAGAGACCCAGTACTTC.